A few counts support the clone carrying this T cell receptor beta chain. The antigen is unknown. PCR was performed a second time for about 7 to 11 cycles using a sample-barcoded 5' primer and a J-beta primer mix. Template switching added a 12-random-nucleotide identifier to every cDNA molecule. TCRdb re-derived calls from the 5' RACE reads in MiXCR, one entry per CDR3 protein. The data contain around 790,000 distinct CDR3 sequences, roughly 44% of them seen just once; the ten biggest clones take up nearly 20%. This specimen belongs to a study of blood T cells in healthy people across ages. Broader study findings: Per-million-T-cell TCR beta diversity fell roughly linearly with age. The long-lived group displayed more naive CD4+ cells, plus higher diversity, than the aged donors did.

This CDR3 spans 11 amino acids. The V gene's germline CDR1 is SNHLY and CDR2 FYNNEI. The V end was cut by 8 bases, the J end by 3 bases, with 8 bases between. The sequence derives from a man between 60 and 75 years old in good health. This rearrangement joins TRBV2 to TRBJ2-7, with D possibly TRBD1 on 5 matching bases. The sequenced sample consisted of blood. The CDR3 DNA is TGTGCCAGCGTAAGGGGCTACGAGCAGTACTTC. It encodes CASVRGYEQYF.